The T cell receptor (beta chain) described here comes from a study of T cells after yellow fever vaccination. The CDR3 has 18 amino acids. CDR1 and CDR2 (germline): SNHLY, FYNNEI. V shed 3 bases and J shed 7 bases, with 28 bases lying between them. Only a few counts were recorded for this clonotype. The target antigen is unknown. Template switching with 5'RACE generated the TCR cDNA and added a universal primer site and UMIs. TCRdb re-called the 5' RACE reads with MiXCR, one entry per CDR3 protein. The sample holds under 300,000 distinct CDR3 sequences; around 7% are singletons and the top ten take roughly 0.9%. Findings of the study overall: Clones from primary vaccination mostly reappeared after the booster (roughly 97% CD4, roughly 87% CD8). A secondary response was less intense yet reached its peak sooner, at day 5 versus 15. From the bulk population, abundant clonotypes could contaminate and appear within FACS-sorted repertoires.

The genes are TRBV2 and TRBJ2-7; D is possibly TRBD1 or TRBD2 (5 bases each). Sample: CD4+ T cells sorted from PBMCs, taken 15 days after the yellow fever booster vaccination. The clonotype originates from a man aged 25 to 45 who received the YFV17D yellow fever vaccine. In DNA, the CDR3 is TGTGCCAGCAGTGATTTCGCAGGGCCAAACACCGGGAAGGGGGAGCAGTACTTC. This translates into CASSDFAGPNTGKGEQYF.